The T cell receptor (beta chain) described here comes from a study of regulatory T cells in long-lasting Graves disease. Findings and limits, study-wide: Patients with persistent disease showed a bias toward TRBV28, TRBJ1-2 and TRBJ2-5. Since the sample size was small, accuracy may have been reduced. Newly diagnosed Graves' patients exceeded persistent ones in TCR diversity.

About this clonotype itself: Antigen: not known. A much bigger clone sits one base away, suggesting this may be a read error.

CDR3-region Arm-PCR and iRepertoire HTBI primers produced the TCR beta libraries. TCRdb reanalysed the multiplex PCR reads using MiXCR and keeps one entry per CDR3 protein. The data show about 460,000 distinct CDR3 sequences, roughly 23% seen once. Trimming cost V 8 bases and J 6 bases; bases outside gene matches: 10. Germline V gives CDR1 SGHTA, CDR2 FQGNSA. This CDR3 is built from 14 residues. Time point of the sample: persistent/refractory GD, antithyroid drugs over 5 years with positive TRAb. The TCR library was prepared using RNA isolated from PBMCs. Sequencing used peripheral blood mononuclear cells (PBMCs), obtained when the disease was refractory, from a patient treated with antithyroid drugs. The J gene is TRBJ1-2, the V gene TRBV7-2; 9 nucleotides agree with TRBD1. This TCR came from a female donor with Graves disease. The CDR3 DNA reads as TGTGCCAGCGGCCGACCGGGACAGGGCGATGGCTACACCTTC. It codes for CASGRPGQGDGYTF.